The entry below gives a single TCR beta chain sequence along with its context. These data are taken from a study of control samples from healthy donors and cancer patients. Method: immunoSEQ multiplex PCR; TCRdb's copy keeps in-frame clones and lacks some. The sample holds more than 65,000 clones, approximately 90% seen once. Sequencing was done on a sample of PBMCs. The sequence came from a woman aged 60 to 75 with head and neck cancer.

The CDR3 DNA is TGTGCCTGGAGCGGACTCACCTACAATGAGCAGTTCTTC. This sequence encodes CAWSGLTYNEQFF. This rearrangement joins TRBV30 to TRBJ2-1; TRBD2 might be the D (5 bases). V was cut by 3 bases and J by 2 bases, with 8 bases left in between. Germline CDR1 and CDR2: GTSNPN and SVGIG (reference sequence). This CDR3 spans 13 amino acids.